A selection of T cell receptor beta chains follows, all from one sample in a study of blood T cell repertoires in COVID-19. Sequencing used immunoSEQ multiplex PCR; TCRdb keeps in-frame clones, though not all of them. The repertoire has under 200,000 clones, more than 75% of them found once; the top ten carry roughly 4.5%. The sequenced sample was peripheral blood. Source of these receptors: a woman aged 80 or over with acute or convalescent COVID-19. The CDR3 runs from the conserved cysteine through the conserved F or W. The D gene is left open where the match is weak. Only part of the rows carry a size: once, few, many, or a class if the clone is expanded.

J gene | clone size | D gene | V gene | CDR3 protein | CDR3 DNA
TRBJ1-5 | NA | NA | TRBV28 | CASSSDITYSNQPQHF | TGTGCCAGCAGTTCCGACATTACCTATAGCAATCAGCCCCAGCATTTT
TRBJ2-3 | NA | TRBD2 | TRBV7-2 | CASSDRTSGSADTQYF | TGTGCCAGCAGCGATAGGACTAGCGGGAGCGCAGATACGCAGTATTTT
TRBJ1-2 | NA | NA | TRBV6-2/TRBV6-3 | CASSSVGLGYGYTF | TGTGCCAGCAGTTCTGTTGGGCTTGGCTATGGCTACACCTTC
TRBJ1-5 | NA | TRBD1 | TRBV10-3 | CAATGGTGQPQHF | TGTGCCGCGACAGGGGGCACGGGACAGCCCCAGCATTTT
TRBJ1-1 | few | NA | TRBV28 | CASSSPRGRERNTEAFF | TGTGCCAGCAGTTCACCAAGAGGGAGGGAGAGGAACACTGAAGCTTTCTTT
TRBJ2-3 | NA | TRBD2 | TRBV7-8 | CASSGYGLAGGAGTDTQYF | TGTGCCAGCAGCGGATACGGACTAGCGGGAGGGGCGGGCACAGATACGCAGTATTTT
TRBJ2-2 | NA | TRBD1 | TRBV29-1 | CSVEDRPGGTGELFF | TGCAGCGTTGAAGATCGCCCAGGGGGCACCGGGGAGCTGTTTTTT
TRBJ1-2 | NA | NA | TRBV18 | CASSPGEGVYGYTF | TGTGCCAGCTCACCTGGTGAGGGGGTCTATGGCTACACCTTC
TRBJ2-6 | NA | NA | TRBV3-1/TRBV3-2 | CASSPPVAGANVLTF | TGTGCCAGCAGCCCTCCAGTAGCAGGGGCCAACGTCCTGACTTTC
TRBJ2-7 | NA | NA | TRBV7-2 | CASSFQTGGYEQYF | TGTGCCAGCAGCTTTCAGACAGGAGGCTACGAGCAGTACTTC
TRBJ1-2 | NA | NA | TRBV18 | CASSPPSGQKDGYTF | TGTGCCAGCTCACCACCGTCCGGACAGAAGGATGGCTACACCTTC
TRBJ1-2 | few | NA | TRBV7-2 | CASSLWGSNYGYTF | TGTGCCAGCAGCTTATGGGGCAGCAACTATGGCTACACCTTC
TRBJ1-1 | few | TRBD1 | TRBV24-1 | CATSSGQKGNTEAFF | TGTGCCACCAGTTCGGGACAGAAAGGGAACACTGAAGCTTTCTTT
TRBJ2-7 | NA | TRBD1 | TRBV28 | CASSIPGGLGTGANEQYF | TGTGCCAGCAGCATCCCAGGGGGATTGGGGACAGGGGCCAACGAGCAGTACTTC
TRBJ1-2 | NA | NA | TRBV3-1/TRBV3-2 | CASSQAPGGYTF | TGTGCCAGCAGCCAAGCTCCCGGGGGCTACACCTTC
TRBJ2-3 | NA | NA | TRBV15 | CATSRDEARDTQYF | TGTGCCACCAGCAGAGATGAGGCCCGTGATACGCAGTATTTT
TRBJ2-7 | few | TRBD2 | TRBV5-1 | CASSRGWPSGSSYEQYF | TGCGCCAGCAGCCGGGGATGGCCTAGCGGGAGCTCCTACGAGCAGTACTTC
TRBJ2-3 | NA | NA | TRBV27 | CASSSPDRGALQYF | TGTGCCAGCAGTTCGCCCGACCGGGGAGCTTTGCAGTATTTT
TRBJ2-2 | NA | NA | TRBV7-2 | CASSLAPPGNTGELFF | TGTGCCAGCAGCTTAGCGCCCCCAGGGAACACCGGGGAGCTGTTTTTT
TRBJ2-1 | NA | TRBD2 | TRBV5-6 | CASRREEYNEQFF | TGTGCCAGCAGACGGGAGGAGTACAATGAGCAGTTCTTC
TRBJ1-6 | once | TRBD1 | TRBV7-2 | CASSPWTGGGNSPLHF | TGTGCCAGCAGCCCCTGGACAGGGGGTGGGAATTCACCCCTCCACTTT
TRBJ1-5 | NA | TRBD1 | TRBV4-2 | CASSQDMSGTGGAAQHF | TGTGCCAGCAGCCAAGATATGTCTGGGACAGGGGGCGCGGCCCAGCATTTT
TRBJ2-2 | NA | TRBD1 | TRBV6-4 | CASSVGTGSTGELFF | TGTGCCAGCAGCGTTGGGACAGGTAGTACCGGGGAGCTGTTTTTT
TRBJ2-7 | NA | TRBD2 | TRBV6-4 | CASSVGREMFDEQYF | TGTGCCAGCAGTGTTGGGCGGGAGATGTTTGACGAGCAGTACTTC
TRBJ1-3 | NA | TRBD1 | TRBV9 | CASQRGQGENTIYF | TGTGCCAGCCAGAGGGGGCAGGGAGAAAACACCATATATTTT
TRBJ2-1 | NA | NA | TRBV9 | CASSVTGGGNEQFF | TGTGCCAGCAGCGTAACCGGAGGAGGGAATGAGCAGTTCTTC
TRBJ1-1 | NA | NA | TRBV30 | CAWSRGVTEAFF | TGTGCCTGGAGTCGGGGGGTCACTGAAGCTTTCTTT
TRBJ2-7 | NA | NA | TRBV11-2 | CASSLAEVPQYF | TGTGCCAGCAGCTTAGCTGAGGTTCCCCAGTACTTC
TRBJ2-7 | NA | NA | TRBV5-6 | CASSLVGGAYEQYF | TGTGCCAGCAGCTTGGTAGGGGGGGCCTACGAGCAGTACTTC
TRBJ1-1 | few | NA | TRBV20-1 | CRVSRGTEAFF | TGCAGGGTTTCTCGGGGGACTGAAGCTTTCTTT
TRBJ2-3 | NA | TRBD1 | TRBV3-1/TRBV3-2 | CASSRGQGAVDTQYF | TGTGCCAGCAGCCGCGGACAGGGGGCGGTAGATACGCAGTATTTT
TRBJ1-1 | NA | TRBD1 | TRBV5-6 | CASSLGQGRSEAFF | TGTGCCAGCAGCTTGGGACAGGGGAGGTCTGAAGCTTTCTTT
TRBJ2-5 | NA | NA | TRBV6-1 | CASSEFQEQETQYF | TGTGCCAGCAGTGAGTTTCAGGAACAAGAGACCCAGTACTTC
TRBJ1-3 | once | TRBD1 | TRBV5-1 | CASSPGTATGNTIYF | TGCGCCAGCAGTCCCGGGACAGCAACTGGAAACACCATATATTTT
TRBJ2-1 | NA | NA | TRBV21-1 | CASSTRRDRGDNEQFF | TGTGCCAGCAGCACTCGCCGGGACAGGGGCGACAATGAGCAGTTCTTC
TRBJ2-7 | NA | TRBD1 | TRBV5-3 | CARSRTGGRHEQYF | TGTGCCAGAAGCCGTACAGGGGGGCGCCACGAGCAGTACTTC
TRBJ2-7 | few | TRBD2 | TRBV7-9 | CASSFIRLAGGYEQYF | TGTGCCAGCAGCTTCATAAGGCTAGCGGGAGGGTACGAGCAGTACTTC
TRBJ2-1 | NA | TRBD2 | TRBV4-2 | CASSQAPTSGIYNEQFF | TGTGCCAGCAGCCAAGCTCCGACTAGCGGGATCTACAATGAGCAGTTCTTC
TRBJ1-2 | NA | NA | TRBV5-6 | CASSLGAEGGPGYTF | TGTGCCAGCAGCTTGGGCGCCGAGGGTGGGCCTGGCTACACCTTC
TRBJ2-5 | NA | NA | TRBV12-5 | CASGLVRPGSSETQYF | TGTGCTAGTGGTTTGGTACGTCCAGGGTCCTCAGAGACCCAGTACTTC
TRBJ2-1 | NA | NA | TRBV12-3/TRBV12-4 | CASNRGNEQFF | TGTGCCAGCAACCGGGGTAATGAGCAGTTCTTC
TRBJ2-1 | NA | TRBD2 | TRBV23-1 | CASSQSESGRAQDNEQFF | TGCGCCAGCAGTCAATCTGAGTCAGGGAGGGCCCAGGACAATGAGCAGTTCTTC
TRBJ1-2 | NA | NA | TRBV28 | CASVRSGLTYGYTF | TGTGCCAGCGTCCGAAGCGGGCTGACCTATGGCTACACCTTC
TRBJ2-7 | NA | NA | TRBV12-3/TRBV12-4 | CASTYNQGREQYF | TGTGCCAGCACCTACAATCAGGGGAGAGAGCAGTACTTC
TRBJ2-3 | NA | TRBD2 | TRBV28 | CASRDSIAGTQYF | TGTGCCAGCAGGGACTCAATAGCGGGGACGCAGTATTTT
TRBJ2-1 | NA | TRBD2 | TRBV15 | CATGRGAYNEQFF | TGTGCCACCGGTCGGGGGGCCTACAATGAGCAGTTCTTC
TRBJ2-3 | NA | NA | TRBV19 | CASSTRITDTQYF | TGTGCCAGTAGTACTAGGATTACAGATACGCAGTATTTT
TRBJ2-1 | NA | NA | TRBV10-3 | CAINTGGDEQFF | TGTGCCATCAACACAGGGGGGGATGAGCAGTTCTTC
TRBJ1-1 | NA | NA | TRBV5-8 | CAGYRRGGTEAFF | TGTGCCGGATACCGGAGGGGCGGCACTGAAGCTTTCTTT
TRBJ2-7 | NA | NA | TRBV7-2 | CASSPRTVEDTYEQYF | TGTGCCAGCAGCCCCCGGACAGTGGAGGATACCTACGAGCAGTACTTC
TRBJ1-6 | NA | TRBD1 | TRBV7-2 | CASSLLDRGHSPLHF | TGTGCCAGCAGCTTATTGGACAGGGGCCATTCACCCCTCCACTTT
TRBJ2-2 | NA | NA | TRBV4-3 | CASRQSPVGNTGELFF | TGCGCCAGCAGGCAATCCCCGGTCGGGAACACCGGGGAGCTGTTTTTT
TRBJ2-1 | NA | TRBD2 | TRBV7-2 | CASSSGTSYYNEQFF | TGTGCCAGCAGTTCCGGGACTAGCTACTACAATGAGCAGTTCTTC